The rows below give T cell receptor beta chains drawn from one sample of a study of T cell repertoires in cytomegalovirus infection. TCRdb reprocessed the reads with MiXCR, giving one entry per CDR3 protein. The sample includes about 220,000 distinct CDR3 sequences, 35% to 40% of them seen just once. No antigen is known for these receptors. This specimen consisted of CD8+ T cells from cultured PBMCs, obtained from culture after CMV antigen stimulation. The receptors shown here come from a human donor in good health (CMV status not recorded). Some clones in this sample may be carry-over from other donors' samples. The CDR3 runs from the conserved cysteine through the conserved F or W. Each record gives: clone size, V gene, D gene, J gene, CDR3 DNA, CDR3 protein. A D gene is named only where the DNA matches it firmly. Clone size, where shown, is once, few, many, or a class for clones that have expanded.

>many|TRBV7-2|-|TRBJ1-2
TGTGCCAGCAGCTTCTTTACACCCCCGGACTATGGCTACACCTTC
CASSFFTPPDYGYTF
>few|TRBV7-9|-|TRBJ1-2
TGTGCCAGCAGCTCCGGGACACCGGCCAACTATGGCTACACCTTC
CASSSGTPANYGYTF
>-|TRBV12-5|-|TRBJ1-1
TGTGCTAGTGGCTGGAACACTGAAGCTTTCTTT
CASGWNTEAFF
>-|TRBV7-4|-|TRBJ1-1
TGTGCCAGCAGGGCGGCGGGACTTTTGAACACTGAAGCTTTCTTT
CASRAAGLLNTEAFF
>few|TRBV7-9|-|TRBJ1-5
TGTGCCAGCAGCTTAAGCTCTGGGTCGAATCAGCCCCAGCATTTT
CASSLSSGSNQPQHF
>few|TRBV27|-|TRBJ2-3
TGTGCCAGCGGTGCGCAGAGCACAGATACGCAGTATTTT
CASGAQSTDTQYF
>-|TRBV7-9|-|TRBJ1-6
TGTGCCAGCAGCCCGACCGGAGAGGCCCTCCACTTT
CASSPTGEALHF
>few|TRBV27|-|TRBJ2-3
TGTGCCAGCAGTTTAGCCAGGGGTGGCTCAGATACGCAGTATTTT
CASSLARGGSDTQYF
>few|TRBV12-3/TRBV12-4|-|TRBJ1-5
TGTGCCAGCAGTTTAGATTCCGGGGACCAGCCCCAGCATTTT
CASSLDSGDQPQHF
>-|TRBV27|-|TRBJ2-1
TGTGCCAGCAAGGAGGGGGGGCTCGCCAATGAGCAGTTCTTC
CASKEGGLANEQFF
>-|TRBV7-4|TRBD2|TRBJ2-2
TGTGCCAGCAGCTTTGGACTAGCGGGAGCCGACGGGGAGCTGTTTTTT
CASSFGLAGADGELFF
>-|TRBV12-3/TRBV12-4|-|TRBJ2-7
TGTGCCAGCAGTACTAGACTCAGCGGGCCATCCTACGATCAGTACTTC
CASSTRLSGPSYDQYF
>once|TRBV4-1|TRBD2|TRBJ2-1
TGCGCCAGCAGCCCGGGACTAGCGGGGCACAATGAGCAGTTCTTC
CASSPGLAGHNEQFF
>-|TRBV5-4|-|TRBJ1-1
TGTGCCAGCGGGAGGTGTTACTCTGAAGCTTTCTTT
CASGRCYSEAFF
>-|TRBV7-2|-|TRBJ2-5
TGTGCCAGCAGCTTAGCTGGCGGCCAAGAGACCCAGTACTTC
CASSLAGGQETQYF
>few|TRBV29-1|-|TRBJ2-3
TGCAGCGTTGACCGACTAGAGGGGGTCGGGGATACGCAGTATTTT
CSVDRLEGVGDTQYF
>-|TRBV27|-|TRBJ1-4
TGTGCCAGCAGTTTTGCAGGGTCCCGAAATGAAAAACTGTTTTTT
CASSFAGSRNEKLFF
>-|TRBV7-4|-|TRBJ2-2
TGTGCCAGCAGCTTAGAGGGACATAAGAACACCGGGGAGCTGTTTTTT
CASSLEGHKNTGELFF
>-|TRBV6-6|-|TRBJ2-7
TGTGCCAGCAGTTTATCAGGCCTCTCCTACGAGCAGTACTTC
CASSLSGLSYEQYF
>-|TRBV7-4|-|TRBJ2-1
TGTGCCAGCAGCAGCTCCGAAGGGGACAATGAGCAGTTCTTC
CASSSSEGDNEQFF
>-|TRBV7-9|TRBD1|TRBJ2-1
TGTGCCAGCAGCCCTGATACGGACAGGGGTATACGTTTTGAGCAGTTCTTC
CASSPDTDRGIRFEQFF
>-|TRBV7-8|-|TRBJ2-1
TGTGCCAGCAGCTTAGAGCTGGGGTTTCCCAGAGGTGAGCAGTTCTTC
CASSLELGFPRGEQFF
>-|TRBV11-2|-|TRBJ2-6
TGTGCCAGCAGCCGGACATTGGGGGGCCAGGGGGGAGGGGCCAACGTCCTGACTTTC
CASSRTLGGQGGGANVLTF
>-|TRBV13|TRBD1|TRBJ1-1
TGTGCCAGCAGCTTGGGGGGACAGGGTTACACTGAAGCTTTCTTT
CASSLGGQGYTEAFF
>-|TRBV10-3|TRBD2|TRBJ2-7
TGTGCCATCAGTGATGGACTAGCGGGAGGCGGGGTGGAGCAGTACTTC
CAISDGLAGGGVEQYF
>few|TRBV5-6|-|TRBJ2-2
TGTGCCAGTCAAAACGGACAGCCCTTTTTCACCGGGGAGCTGTTTTTT
CASQNGQPFFTGELFF
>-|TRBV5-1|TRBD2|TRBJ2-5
TGCGCCAGCAGCTCTCAGCGGGACCCGACCCAAGAGACCCAGTACTTC
CASSSQRDPTQETQYF
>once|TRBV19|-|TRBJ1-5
TGTGCCAGTAGTATAACCTCGAGCCTTCACATTAGCAATCAGCCCCAGCATTTT
CASSITSSLHISNQPQHF
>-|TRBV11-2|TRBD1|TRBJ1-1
TGTGCCAGCAGCTTATGGGGACAGGGAATATCTAATACTGAAGCTTTCTTT
CASSLWGQGISNTEAFF
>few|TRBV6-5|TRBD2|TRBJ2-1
TGTGCCAGCAGTTACGGCGGGGGGATCCATGAGCAGTTCTTC
CASSYGGGIHEQFF
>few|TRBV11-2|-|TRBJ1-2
TGTGCCAGCAGCTTATCGGGGGGTACCCCCTATGGCTACACCTTC
CASSLSGGTPYGYTF
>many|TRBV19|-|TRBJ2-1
TGTGCCAGTAGTATTAGGGGGAGCGACTACAATGAGCAGTTCTTC
CASSIRGSDYNEQFF
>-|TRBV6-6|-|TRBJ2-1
TGTGCCAGCAGTTACTCGCCCAGGGATGAGCAGTTCTTC
CASSYSPRDEQFF
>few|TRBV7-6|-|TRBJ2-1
TGTGCCAGCAGCTCGAACCTCGGGCTAGCCCTGAGCAATGAGCAGTTCTTC
CASSSNLGLALSNEQFF
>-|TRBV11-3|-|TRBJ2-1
TGTGCCAGCAGCGTCCGGGGCCATGGGGACCCTGAGTCCCGAAACAATGAGCAGTTCTTC
CASSVRGHGDPESRNNEQFF
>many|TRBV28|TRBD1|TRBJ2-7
TGTGCCAGCAGCCCCGTAAGGGGGCACGAGCAGTACTTC
CASSPVRGHEQYF
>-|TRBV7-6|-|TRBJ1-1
TGTGCCAGCAGCTTAGCAGGGGGGCTTGTCACTGAAGCTTTCTTT
CASSLAGGLVTEAFF
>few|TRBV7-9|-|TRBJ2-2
TGTGCCAGCAGCTTAGGGAAAGGTCTGGCCGGGGAGCTGTTTTTT
CASSLGKGLAGELFF
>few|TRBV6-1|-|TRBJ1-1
TGTGCCAGCAGTGAAGCGCCGGACAACACTGAAGCTTTCTTT
CASSEAPDNTEAFF
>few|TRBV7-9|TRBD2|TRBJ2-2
TGTGCCAGCAGCCCCGGACTAGCGAGCGGGGAGCTGTTTTTT
CASSPGLASGELFF
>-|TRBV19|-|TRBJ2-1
TGTGCCAGTAGGGCGGGCTCGGTCAATGAGCAGTTCTTC
CASRAGSVNEQFF
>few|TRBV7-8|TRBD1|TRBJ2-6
TGTGCCAGCAGCATGGGGACAGGGGGATCGGGACCTGGGGCCAACGTCCTGACTTTC
CASSMGTGGSGPGANVLTF
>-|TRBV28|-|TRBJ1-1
TGTGCCAGCAGTACAGGCTACCGAAACACTGAAGCTTTCTTT
CASSTGYRNTEAFF
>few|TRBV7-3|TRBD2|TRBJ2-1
TGTGCCAGCAGCTCCGAACTAGCGGGAGGGGATGAGCAGTTCTTC
CASSSELAGGDEQFF
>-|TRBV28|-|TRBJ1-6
TGTGCCAGCAGTCTCCTCGTGGGGGCAGAGAACTCACCCCTCCACTTT
CASSLLVGAENSPLHF
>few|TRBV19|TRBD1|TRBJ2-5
TGTGCCAGTAGGACCGACAGGGGGTCGGGGACCCAGTACTTC
CASRTDRGSGTQYF
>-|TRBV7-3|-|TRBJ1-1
TGTGCCAGCAGCTTAAATGGGGGGGCTGAAGCTTTCTTT
CASSLNGGAEAFF
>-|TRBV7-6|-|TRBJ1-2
TGTGCCAGCAGCTTACCGGAGGGTCCAGGGGAATATGGCTACACCTTC
CASSLPEGPGEYGYTF
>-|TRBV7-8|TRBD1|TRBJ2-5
TGTGCCAGCAGCTCGACAGGGGGCGAAGAGACCCAGTACTTC
CASSSTGGEETQYF
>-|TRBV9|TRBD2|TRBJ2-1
TGTGCCAGCAGCCCTTCTAGCGGGAGCGATTACAATGAGCAGTTCTTC
CASSPSSGSDYNEQFF
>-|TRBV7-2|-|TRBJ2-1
TGTGCCAGCAGCTTGGACCCCCCTGCGGATGAGCAGTTCTTC
CASSLDPPADEQFF
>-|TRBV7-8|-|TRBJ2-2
TGTGCCAGCAGCATCCTCAACAACGGGGAGCTGTTTTTT
CASSILNNGELFF
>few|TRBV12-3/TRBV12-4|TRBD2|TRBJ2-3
TGTGCCACCAGCCCGGGACTAGCGGGAGGGCGTAACACAGATACGCAGTATTTT
CATSPGLAGGRNTDTQYF
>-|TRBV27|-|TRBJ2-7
TGTGCCAGCAGTTTGGGAGCCAACCCCTCCTACGAGCAGTACTTC
CASSLGANPSYEQYF